A single TCR beta chain is shown here with its context. The data derive from a study of shared clonotypes between healthy human individuals. Unmatched junction bases numbered 9, after V lost 0 bases and J lost 2 bases. Germline V gene lookup returns CDR1 LGHNA and CDR2 YSLEER. The CDR3 is 18 residues long. Sequencing used immunoSEQ multiplex PCR; TCRdb keeps in-frame clones, though not all of them. The sample consists of 1,500,000 or so clones, roughly 96% of them appearing once. The sample taken for sequencing was naive CD4+ T cells sorted from blood. Documented subset: CD45RA+ positively selected. The V and J genes are TRBV4-3 and TRBJ2-1, with 8 bases identical to TRBD2. The sequence was collected from a man younger than 40 in good health. CDR3 sequence (DNA): TGCGCCAGCAGCCAAGATCCCCATACTAGCGGTGCCTACAATGAGCAGTTCTTC. Encoded protein: CASSQDPHTSGAYNEQFF.